Below, one T cell receptor (beta chain) is given with its context. Generated by immunoSEQ multiplex PCR, the TCRdb table keeps only in-frame clones and is missing some. The table lists 60,000 to 70,000 clones, 88% of them singletons. This sample stems from a study of blood T cell repertoires in COVID-19. Study-wide context: The United States, Italy and Spain supplied acute and convalescent COVID-19 samples. In each case, the material was cDNA or gDNA derived from T cells, B-cell-depleted T cells, or PBMCs.

Germline CDR1 SGHNT, CDR2 YYREEE (reference sequence). The CDR3 consists of 15 residues. The J segment lost 4 bases and the V segment lost 4 bases, leaving 10 bases of the junction unmatched. The receptor was derived from a woman aged 60-70 years with COVID-19, enrolled during active disease. Sequencing was done on a sample of peripheral blood. The V and J genes are TRBV5-4 and TRBJ1-2, with 7 bases fitting TRBD1. Here the CDR3 DNA reads TGTGCCAGCAGCGACGGGACAGCCGGGGTCTATGGCTACACCTTC. Translating gives CASSDGTAGVYGYTF.